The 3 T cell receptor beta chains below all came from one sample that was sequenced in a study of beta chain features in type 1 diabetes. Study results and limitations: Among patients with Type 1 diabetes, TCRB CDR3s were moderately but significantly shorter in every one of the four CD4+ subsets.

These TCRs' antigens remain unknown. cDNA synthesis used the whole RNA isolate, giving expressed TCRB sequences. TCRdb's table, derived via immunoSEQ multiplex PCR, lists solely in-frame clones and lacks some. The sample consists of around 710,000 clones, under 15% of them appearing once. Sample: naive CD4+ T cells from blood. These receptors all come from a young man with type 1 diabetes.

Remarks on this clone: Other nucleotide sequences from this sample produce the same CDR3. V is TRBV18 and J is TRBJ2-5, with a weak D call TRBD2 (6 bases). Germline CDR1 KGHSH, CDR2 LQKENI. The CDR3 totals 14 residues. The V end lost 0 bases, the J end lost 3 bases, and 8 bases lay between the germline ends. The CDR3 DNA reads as TGTGCCAGCTCACCACCGGCGGGGAAAGAGACCCAGTACTTC. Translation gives CASSPPAGKETQYF.

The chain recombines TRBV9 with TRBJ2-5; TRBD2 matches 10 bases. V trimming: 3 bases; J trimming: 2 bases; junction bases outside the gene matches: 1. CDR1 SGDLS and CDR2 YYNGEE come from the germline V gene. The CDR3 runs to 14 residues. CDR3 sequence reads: CASSGTSGQETQYF. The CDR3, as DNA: TGTGCCAGCAGCGGGACTAGCGGACAAGAGACCCAGTACTTC.

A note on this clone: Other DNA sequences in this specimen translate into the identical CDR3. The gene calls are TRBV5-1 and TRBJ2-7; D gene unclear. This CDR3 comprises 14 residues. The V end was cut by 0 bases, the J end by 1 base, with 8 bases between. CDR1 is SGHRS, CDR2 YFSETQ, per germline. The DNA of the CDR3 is TGCGCCAGCAGCTTGGAAGGATTATCCTACGAGCAGTACTTC. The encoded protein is CASSLEGLSYEQYF.